The 29 T cell receptor beta chains below all came from one sample that was sequenced in a study of shared clonotypes between healthy human individuals. CD45RO-negative, CCR7-selected cells formed the naive CD8 fraction, which excluded terminally differentiated effector memory CD45RA+ cells. Using immunoSEQ multiplex PCR, the repertoire was profiled, and TCRdb retains in-frame clones only, with some absent. The table has some 580,000 clones, 95% to 98% seen once. Sequencing was performed on naive CD8+ T cells sorted from blood. These receptors were taken from a man younger than 40 in good health.

The chain employs TRBV2 and TRBJ2-7; D not certain. The CDR3 is made up of 13 amino acids. Trimming took off 6 bases at V and 3 bases at J, with 12 bases between the two ends. CDR1 SNHLY and CDR2 FYNNEI come from the germline V gene. This chain's CDR3 is CASRSLGDYEQYF. The CDR3 DNA sequence: TGTGCCAGCAGATCGCTTGGTGACTACGAGCAGTACTTC.

V and J are TRBV11-2 and TRBJ2-2; 8 nucleotides align to TRBD1. With 5 bases clipped from V and 3 bases from J, the junction kept 5 bases outside the gene matches. This CDR3 spans 15 amino acids. Per germline, CDR1 SGHAT and CDR2 FQNNGV. CDR3: CASSGYRGYTGELFF. CDR3 bases: TGTGCCAGCAGCGGATACAGGGGGTACACCGGGGAGCTGTTTTTT.

As DNA, the CDR3 is TGTGCCAGTAGTGACGGACTAGCTAATGAGCAGTTCTTC. It codes for CASSDGLANEQFF. The chain combines TRBV19 with TRBJ2-1; TRBD2 aligns across 8 bases. CDR3 length: 13 amino acids. CDR1 is LNHDA and CDR2 is SQIVND in the germline V gene (reference sequence). V lost 5 bases, J lost 7 bases, and 4 bases stayed unmatched.

The rearrangement joins TRBV6-5 to TRBJ2-5; D not certain. CDR3 length: 15 amino acids. The germline V and J ends were trimmed by 2 bases and 0 bases, with 10 bases remaining between them. Looked up from germline, CDR1 is MNHEY and CDR2 is SVGAGI. The CDR3 here is CASSYDSGYQETQYF. The CDR3 nucleotides read TGTGCCAGCAGTTACGACTCCGGGTACCAAGAGACCCAGTACTTC.

This chain connects TRBV30 to TRBJ2-7, with D tentatively TRBD2 (5 bases). Per germline, CDR1 GTSNPN and CDR2 SVGIG (reference sequence). The length of the CDR3 is 14 residues. V was trimmed by 0 bases and J by 0 bases, leaving 9 bases between them. CDR3 coding DNA: TGTGCCTGGAGTGTGGTTGGGAGCTCCTACGAGCAGTACTTC. It yields the protein CAWSVVGSSYEQYF.

The genes are TRBV2 and TRBJ2-7; TRBD2 matches at 7 bases. The CDR3 runs 17 residues. The germline gives CDR1 SNHLY, CDR2 FYNNEI. Unmatched junction bases numbered 11, after V lost 0 bases and J lost 3 bases. CDR3 sequence reads: CASSEASPLAALYEQYF. The CDR3 coding sequence is TGTGCCAGCAGTGAAGCCTCCCCGCTAGCGGCCCTCTACGAGCAGTACTTC.

The chain employs TRBV13 and TRBJ2-7; 16 positions match TRBD2. Germline CDR1 and CDR2: PRHDT and FYEKMQ (reference sequence). The V gene end was trimmed by 1 base and the J gene end by 3 bases; junction bases not matched to a gene: 9. The CDR3 is made up of 19 amino acids. The CDR3 sequence is CASSLVGLAGGPNYYEQYF. Written as DNA, the CDR3 is TGTGCCAGCAGCTTAGTGGGACTAGCGGGAGGGCCAAACTACTACGAGCAGTACTTC. Using reference TRBV13 and TRBJ2-7 for the parts outside the CDR3, the full variable domain is AAGVIQSPRHLIKEKRETATLKCYPIPRHDTVYWYQQGPGQDPQFLISFYEKMQSDKGSIPDRFSAQQFSDYHSELNMSSLELGDSALYFCASSLVGLAGGPNYYEQYFGPGTRLTVT.

The rearrangement links TRBV5-1 to TRBJ2-7; TRBD2 is a possible D gene (6 bases). V was shortened by 5 bases and J by 4 bases, with 16 bases between the two germline ends. This CDR3 comprises 14 residues. Per germline, CDR1 SGHRS and CDR2 YFSETQ. CDR3 nucleotides: TGCGCCAGCAGATGGGGGGACGAGCCTTACGAGCAGTACTTC. Encoded protein: CASRWGDEPYEQYF.

This clone was seen a single time. The rearrangement links TRBV11-2 to TRBJ2-5; D remains ambiguous. This CDR3 is 13 amino acids long. Trimming left V 5 bases short and J 3 bases short, with 10 bases between. Germline-derived CDR1 and CDR2 are SGHAT and FQNNGV. The CDR3 reads CASSQTLEETQYF. The CDR3 bases are TGTGCCAGCAGCCAAACATTAGAAGAGACCCAGTACTTC.

The chain employs TRBV7-2 and TRBJ2-7, with D possibly matching TRBD2 (5 bases). The CDR3 runs 13 residues. V was pared by 1 base and J by 5 bases, with 9 bases between. Germline assignment: CDR1 SGHTA and CDR2 FQGNSA. CDR3 nucleotides: TGTGCCAGCAGCTTAGAAGGACTCAACGAGCAGTACTTC. This encodes CASSLEGLNEQYF. The full variable domain, rest sourced from reference TRBV7-2 and TRBJ2-7, is GAGVSQSPSNKVTEKGKDVELRCDPISGHTALYWYRQSLGQGLEFLIYFQGNSAPDKSGLPSDRFSAERTGGSVSTLTIQRTQQEDSAVYLCASSLEGLNEQYFGPGTRLTVT.

CDR3 loop: CASSPLGGSYEQYF. CDR3 nucleotides: TGTGCCAGCAGCCCCCTCGGGGGCTCCTACGAGCAGTACTTC. V is TRBV14 and J is TRBJ2-7; weak D call: TRBD2 (6 bases). The CDR3 sequence is 14 residues long. V was cut by 4 bases and J by 0 bases, with 10 bases left in between. Germline assignment: CDR1 SGHDN and CDR2 FVKESK.

V is TRBV28 and J is TRBJ2-5; 9 positions agree with TRBD1. The CDR3 is 16 amino acids. V was clipped by 10 bases and J by 4 bases; unmatched bases: 16. CDR1 is MDHEN and CDR2 is SYDVKM in the germline V gene. CDR3 bases: TGTGCCACTGAGCAGGGGACAGGGTATACCCGAGAGACCCAGTACTTC. Translated: CATEQGTGYTRETQYF.

The rearrangement links TRBV4-2 to TRBJ2-7; D may be TRBD2 (5 bases). CDR1 LGHNA and CDR2 YNFKEQ come from the germline V gene. The CDR3 covers 13 residues. V lost 1 base, J lost 3 bases, and 7 bases lay in between. CDR3 bases: TGTGCCAGCAGCCAAGGCACTAGCTACGAGCAGTACTTC. This encodes CASSQGTSYEQYF.

This clone showed up just once. The same CDR3 arises from other DNA sequences in this sample as well. The gene calls are TRBV9 and TRBJ1-2; no clear D. With 4 bases removed from V and 4 bases from J, the gap between germline ends came to 5 bases. The CDR3 loop spans 11 amino acids. Germline values: CDR1 SGDLS, CDR2 YYNGEE. The CDR3 here is CASSRGYGYTF. Written as DNA, the CDR3 is TGTGCCAGCAGCCGGGGCTATGGCTACACCTTC.

V is TRBV7-8 and J is TRBJ2-1; 7 nucleotides match TRBD2. The trim removed 3 bases at V and 2 bases at J, leaving 4 bases unmatched. Germline CDR1 is SGHVS and CDR2 is FQNEAQ. CDR3 length: 15 amino acids. CDR3 in DNA: TGTGCCAGCAGCTTCCTAGCGGAGCCCTACAATGAGCAGTTCTTC. Translation gives CASSFLAEPYNEQFF. Based on the CDR3 plus reference TRBV7-8 and TRBJ2-1, the full variable domain is GAGVSQSPRYKVAKRGQDVALRCDPISGHVSLFWYQQALGQGPEFLTYFQNEAQLDKSGLPSDRFFAERPEGSVSTLKIQRTQQEDSAVYLCASSFLAEPYNEQFFGPGTRLTVL.

This clone was counted once. V is TRBV6-1 and J is TRBJ1-5; D not certain. The ends were cut back, 6 bases at V and 4 bases at J, with 16 bases in the middle. The CDR3 covers 15 residues. The germline V gene has CDR1 MNHNS and CDR2 SASEGT. CDR3: CASRDSSEINQPQHF. The CDR3 DNA reads as TGTGCCAGCAGGGACTCTTCGGAAATTAATCAGCCCCAGCATTTT.

The V and J genes are TRBV18 and TRBJ2-1; TRBD2 might be the D (5 bases). There are 16 residues in the CDR3. Trimming removed 4 bases at V and 2 bases at J, with 15 bases between. Germline CDR1 is KGHSH and CDR2 is LQKENI. CDR3 in DNA: TGTGCCAGCTCACTTTCGAGCGGAACTCCCTACAATGAGCAGTTCTTC. It specifies CASSLSSGTPYNEQFF.

The chain is built from TRBV9 and TRBJ2-1; 11 nucleotides line up with TRBD1. Germline assignment: CDR1 SGDLS and CDR2 YYNGEE. With 4 bases clipped from V and 4 bases from J, the junction kept 4 bases outside the gene matches. This CDR3 has 15 amino acids. The DNA of the CDR3 is TGTGCCAGCAGCACTGGGACAGGGGGATACAATGAGCAGTTCTTC. It specifies CASSTGTGGYNEQFF. Variable domain in full (rest from reference TRBV9 and TRBJ2-1): DSGVTQTPKHLITATGQRVTLRCSPRSGDLSVYWYQQSLDQGLQFLIQYYNGEERAKGNILERFSAQQFPDLHSELNLSSLELGDSALYFCASSTGTGGYNEQFFGPGTRLTVL.

V usage is TRBV30 and J usage is TRBJ1-2; D not certain. Trimming pared 0 bases from V and 2 bases from J, leaving 22 bases between. The CDR3 runs 18 residues. In germline, CDR1 is GTSNPN, CDR2 SVGIG (reference sequence). Written as DNA, the CDR3 is TGTGCCTGGAGTGTAACGCTGGGCAGGCTCCAACTCAACTATGGCTACACCTTC. It translates to CAWSVTLGRLQLNYGYTF.

The chain uses TRBV2 and TRBJ2-2; TRBD2 aligns across 10 bases. Germline trimming cut 3 bases from V and 6 bases from J; bases unmatched to any gene: 1. The V gene's germline CDR1 is SNHLY and CDR2 FYNNEI. The CDR3 length is 14 residues. CDR3 in DNA: TGTGCCAGCAGTGACAGCGGGAGGGCCGGGGAGCTGTTTTTT. Its translation is CASSDSGRAGELFF.

The chain combines TRBV14 with TRBJ1-1; TRBD1 is a possible D gene (5 bases). CDR3 length: 14 amino acids. The V and J ends lost 3 bases and 1 base respectively, with 9 bases between them. The germline V gene has CDR1 SGHDN and CDR2 FVKESK. CDR3 sequence reads: CASSHFGGNTEAFF. Here the CDR3 DNA reads TGTGCCAGCAGCCACTTCGGGGGGAACACTGAAGCTTTCTTT.

CDR3 protein: CASSGGSGGHGYTF. The CDR3 bases are TGTGCCAGCAGCGGTGGGTCAGGGGGCCATGGCTACACCTTC. This rearrangement joins TRBV9 to TRBJ1-2; 8 bases align to TRBD1. Germline loops: CDR1 SGDLS, CDR2 YYNGEE. There are 14 residues in the CDR3. Trimming took 3 bases from V and 6 from J; bases not matched to a gene: 7.

J is TRBJ2-5 and V is TRBV7-9; D might be TRBD2 (6 bases). CDR3 length equals 15 residues. Per the germline V gene, CDR1 is SEHNR and CDR2 is FQNEAQ (reference sequence). V lost 0 bases to trimming and J lost 2 bases, with 10 bases between them. The CDR3 reads CASSLASSGQETQYF. In DNA form, the CDR3 reads TGTGCCAGCAGCTTAGCGAGTAGCGGACAAGAGACCCAGTACTTC.

The chain carries TRBV7-9 and TRBJ2-1; 7 nucleotides agree with TRBD2. The CDR3 is 12 residues long. CDR1 and CDR2 (germline): SEHNR, FQNEAQ (reference sequence). Unmatched junction bases numbered 3, after V lost 5 bases and J lost 8 bases. CDR3: CASSPGRDEQFF. As DNA, the CDR3 is TGTGCCAGCAGCCCAGGGAGGGATGAGCAGTTCTTC.

The chain joins TRBV7-3 to TRBJ2-7, with 12 bases lining up with TRBD1. The length of the CDR3 is 15 residues. V trimming: 2 bases; J trimming: 4 bases; junction bases outside the gene matches: 3. CDR1 and CDR2 (germline): SGHTA, FQGTGA. CDR3 amino acids: CASSLGTGGAYEQYF. The DNA for the CDR3 is TGTGCCAGCAGCTTAGGGACAGGGGGCGCGTACGAGCAGTACTTC.

This sequence joins TRBV7-9 and TRBJ2-5, with 7 nucleotides matching TRBD2. V trimming: 3 bases; J trimming: 2 bases; junction bases outside the gene matches: 0. The germline gives CDR1 SEHNR, CDR2 FQNEAQ (reference sequence). CDR3 length equals 13 residues. Written as DNA, the CDR3 is TGTGCCAGCAGCTTCGGGGGGCAAGAGACCCAGTACTTC. This translates into CASSFGGQETQYF.

This chain links TRBV7-9 with TRBJ2-5, with TRBD1 matching over 8 bases. The CDR3 is made up of 17 amino acids. Trimming cost V 1 base and J 4 bases; bases outside gene matches: 11. CDR1 and CDR2 from the germline V gene are SEHNR and FQNEAQ (reference sequence). CDR3 coding DNA: TGTGCCAGCAGCTTAGGAAGACAGGGGAGGATTCGAGAGACCCAGTACTTC. Translated: CASSLGRQGRIRETQYF.

The rearrangement uses TRBV10-1 and TRBJ2-7; TRBD2 matches 9 bases. V gave up 3 bases and J gave up 5 bases; unmatched junction bases: 11. CDR3 length equals 16 residues. Germline V gene data show CDR1 as WNHNN and CDR2 as SYGVQD (reference sequence). The CDR3 is CASSELGREGRNEQYF. DNA of the CDR3: TGCGCCAGCAGTGAATTGGGGCGGGAGGGCCGGAACGAGCAGTACTTC.

This clone was detected only once. This sequence joins TRBV18 and TRBJ2-7; 9 nucleotides agree with TRBD2. The trim removed 2 bases at V and 2 bases at J, leaving 7 bases unmatched. This CDR3 comprises 16 residues. In germline, CDR1 is KGHSH, CDR2 LQKENI. This CDR3 reads CASSPLPPSGTYEQYF. The CDR3 region has the DNA TGTGCCAGCTCACCATTGCCTCCTAGCGGGACCTACGAGCAGTACTTC.